These T cell receptor beta chains were read from a single sample in a study of response to subunit inactivated influenza vaccine. TCRdb called the RT-PCR reads again in MiXCR, with one record for every CDR3 protein. The sample shows roughly 500,000 distinct CDR3 sequences, 25% of them seen only once. The sample was CD4+ T cells sorted from PBMCs, taken 4 to 6 days after vaccination. Receptor source: a man in his fifties or sixties who received an inactivated influenza vaccine. CDR3s leave out the opening cysteine and the closing phenylalanine or tryptophan. D genes are given only for firm matches.

J | D | V | CDR3
TRBJ1-1 | - | TRBV12-3/TRBV12-4 | ASSLTANTEAF
TRBJ2-7 | - | TRBV12-3/TRBV12-4 | ASSFKGDSEQY
TRBJ2-6 | TRBD1 | TRBV24-1 | ATSGPLGQGSSGANVLT
TRBJ2-1 | - | TRBV7-3 | ASSLGTANEQF
TRBJ1-2 | TRBD1 | TRBV12-3/TRBV12-4 | ASTHDRGYGYT
TRBJ2-2 | - | TRBV5-1 | ASSSTNLNTGELF
TRBJ2-2 | - | TRBV12-3/TRBV12-4 | ASSFWLPNTGELF
TRBJ2-5 | TRBD1 | TRBV3-1 | ASSQGGQLQETQY
TRBJ1-2 | TRBD1 | TRBV15 | ATSGDRGHGGYT
TRBJ2-5 | - | TRBV7-9 | ASSSRGLAETQY
TRBJ1-1 | TRBD1 | TRBV3-1 | ASKGTAEAF
TRBJ1-1 | - | TRBV18 | ASSPTGRGARTEAF
TRBJ1-4 | - | TRBV6-5 | ASSYSISSGKLF
TRBJ1-6 | - | TRBV10-1 | ASSGGGPNSPLH
TRBJ2-2 | - | TRBV12-3/TRBV12-4 | ASSPLGATGELF
TRBJ1-1 | - | TRBV29-1 | SVDGGNTEAF
TRBJ2-3 | - | TRBV20-1 | STPGLDTQY
TRBJ2-1 | TRBD2 | TRBV20-1 | SAQRGNEQF
TRBJ2-1 | TRBD2 | TRBV9 | ASSVGGLAYNEQF
TRBJ1-1 | TRBD1 | TRBV20-1 | SASRTGRAEAF
TRBJ1-6 | - | TRBV7-2 | ASSVDINSSPLH
TRBJ1-2 | - | TRBV20-1 | SANTYIANYGYT